Sequencing of this T cell receptor (beta chain) was carried out in a study of metastatic and nonmetastatic thyroid tumors. No treatment of any kind had been given to any patient before thyroid surgery. From the PCR reads, TCRdb re-called clones with MiXCR. The sample has more than 15,000 clones, 25% to 30% seen once. Trimming removed 0 bases at V and 2 bases at J, with 13 bases between. CDR3 length equals 15 residues. Germline values: CDR1 DFQATT, CDR2 SNEGSKA (reference sequence). Relative to its sample, this clone is medium-sized. This chain uses TRBV20-1 with TRBJ1-1, with TRBD1 as a possible D gene (5 bases). The TCR comes from a female donor with papillary thyroid cancer or a benign thyroid nodule (not recorded which). Some clones in this sample may be carry-over from other donors' samples. Sequencing used blood. The CDR3 DNA reads as TGCAGTGCTAGAGACCCCGATCAGGGAAACACTGAAGCTTTCTTT. Translated: CSARDPDQGNTEAFF.